Below are 15 T cell receptor beta chains sequenced from a single sample in a study of T cell responses to AZD1222 COVID-19 vaccine. Some clones are missing from TCRdb's copy, which holds only in-frame ones; the method was immunoSEQ multiplex PCR. In the table there are 80,000 or so clones, nearly 90% of which are singletons. The material was peripheral blood, obtained on day 0 of AZD1222 vaccination. Source of these receptors: an adult in good health.

V and J are TRBV7-2 and TRBJ2-3; 11 positions agree with TRBD2. The germline gives CDR1 SGHTA, CDR2 FQGNSA. With 5 bases clipped from V and 4 bases from J, the junction kept 8 bases outside the gene matches. This CDR3 is 16 amino acids long. For the CDR3, the DNA is TGTGCCAGCAGCCCACTAGCGGGAGTCAGGGCAGATACGCAGTATTTT. Its protein product is CASSPLAGVRADTQYF.

The chain joins TRBV5-6 to TRBJ2-1; D is perhaps TRBD2 (5 bases). This CDR3 is built from 15 residues. CDR1 SGHDT and CDR2 YYEEEE come from the germline V gene. Trimming removed 4 bases at V and 0 bases at J, with 11 bases between. As DNA, the CDR3 is TGTGCCAGCAGCCCGTGGACTTTCTCCTACAATGAGCAGTTCTTC. Protein product: CASSPWTFSYNEQFF.

The chain has TRBV27 and TRBJ1-2; a weak D match, TRBD1 (5 bases). The length of the CDR3 is 13 residues. Germline values: CDR1 MNHEY, CDR2 SMNVEV (reference sequence). V lost 0 bases, J lost 8 bases, and 10 bases lay in between. Here the CDR3 reads CASSLSGRVGYTF. The CDR3 DNA reads as TGTGCCAGCAGTTTATCGGGACGGGTGGGCTACACCTTC.

There are a few counts of this clone. The chain carries TRBV7-3 and TRBJ2-7; D is possibly TRBD2 (6 bases). Germline V lookup: CDR1 SGHTA, CDR2 FQGTGA. The CDR3 sequence is 15 residues long. The V and J ends lost 1 base and 2 bases respectively, with 12 bases between them. DNA of the CDR3: TGTGCCAGCAGCTTAAATGCCGGGGGAACCTACGAGCAGTACTTC. It yields the protein CASSLNAGGTYEQYF.

The CDR3 loop is CASSEEDRPGGYTF. The CDR3 bases are TGTGCCAGCAGTGAGGAGGACAGGCCTGGGGGCTACACCTTC. The genes are TRBV2 and TRBJ1-2; 7 bases are a match to TRBD1. J gave up 8 bases and V 3 bases, and 9 bases lay outside the gene matches. The germline gives CDR1 SNHLY, CDR2 FYNNEI. The CDR3 has 14 residues.

The V gene is TRBV5-4, the J gene TRBJ2-7; D is uncertain. This CDR3 has 14 residues. Trimming took 1 base from V and 3 from J, leaving 11 bases between them. Germline CDR1 is SGHNT and CDR2 is YYREEE (reference sequence). The chain's CDR3 is CASSLWAQGYEQYF. Written as DNA, the CDR3 is TGTGCCAGCAGCTTGTGGGCCCAAGGCTACGAGCAGTACTTC.

The chain combines TRBV2 with TRBJ1-2, with 9 positions matching TRBD1. From germline, CDR1 is SNHLY and CDR2 FYNNEI. There are 17 residues in the CDR3. The J segment lost 7 bases and the V segment lost 6 bases, leaving 18 bases of the junction unmatched. In DNA form, the CDR3 reads TGTGCCAGCAGCTCATTAACAGGGGGCGGAACCGGGGGTGGCTACACCTTC. It yields the protein CASSSLTGGGTGGGYTF.

Only a few counts were recorded for this clone. The chain joins TRBV7-2 to TRBJ2-7; no reliable D call. This CDR3 is built from 16 residues. The V end lost 1 base, the J end lost 0 bases, and 13 bases lay between the germline ends. Germline lookup yields CDR1 SGHTA and CDR2 FQGNSA. The CDR3 reads CASSLVHSSSSYEQYF. DNA for the CDR3: TGTGCCAGCAGCTTAGTCCACAGTTCTAGCTCCTACGAGCAGTACTTC.

The chain links TRBV5-1 to TRBJ1-2; 11 bases map to TRBD1. CDR1 and CDR2 (germline): SGHRS, YFSETQ. The CDR3 has 15 residues. The V gene end was trimmed by 4 bases and the J gene end by 5 bases; junction bases not matched to a gene: 7. CDR3 amino acids: CASSQGQGERYGYTF. The CDR3 coding sequence is TGCGCCAGCAGCCAGGGACAGGGGGAACGTTATGGCTACACCTTC. The whole variable domain, remainder taken from reference TRBV5-1 and TRBJ1-2, is KAGVTQTPRYLIKTRGQQVTLSCSPISGHRSVSWYQQTPGQGLQFLFEYFSETQRNKGNFPGRFSGRQFSNSRSEMNVSTLELGDSALYLCASSQGQGERYGYTFGSGTRLTVV.

The CDR3 DNA reads TGTGCCAGCAGCTTAACTAGCGGGGGGTCCTACGAGCAGTACTTC. Its translation: CASSLTSGGSYEQYF. The chain combines TRBV7-9 with TRBJ2-7, with 12 bases lining up with TRBD2. CDR3 length: 15 amino acids. Germline trimming cut 2 bases from V and 1 base from J; bases unmatched to any gene: 0. Germline lookup yields CDR1 SEHNR and CDR2 FQNEAQ (reference sequence).

This chain connects TRBV7-9 to TRBJ1-3; the D is unclear. CDR3 length: 18 residues. Germline V gene sequence: CDR1 SEHNR, CDR2 FQNEAQ (reference sequence). V dropped 1 base and J dropped 0 bases, with 16 bases sitting between them. The CDR3 reads CASSLVRTQRTSGNTIYF. CDR3 nucleotide sequence: TGTGCCAGCAGCTTAGTAAGAACACAACGCACCTCTGGAAACACCATATATTTT.

This rearrangement joins TRBV10-3 to TRBJ1-2; TRBD1 is a possible D gene (5 bases). The germline gives CDR1 ENHRY, CDR2 SYGVKD. This CDR3 is built from 13 residues. V gave up 5 bases and J gave up 6 bases, with 13 bases separating them. The CDR3 spells CAISPRDLNGYTF. CDR3 bases: TGTGCCATCAGTCCCCGGGACTTAAATGGCTACACCTTC.

The chain carries TRBV24-1 and TRBJ2-7; 16 bases map to TRBD2. The CDR3 covers 18 residues. J gave up 9 bases and V 0 bases, and 10 bases lay outside the gene matches. CDR1 is KGHDR and CDR2 is SFDVKD in the germline V gene. The CDR3 protein is CATSDLRPGTSGRAGQYF. The CDR3 coding sequence is TGTGCCACCAGTGATTTGCGCCCGGGGACTAGCGGGAGGGCTGGGCAGTACTTC.

The gene calls are TRBV4-2 and TRBJ2-7; D is undetermined. Germline V gene sequence: CDR1 LGHNA, CDR2 YNFKEQ. Trimming removed 1 base at V and 4 bases at J, with 14 bases between. The CDR3 is 15 residues long. The CDR3 reads CASSQGEVRQYEQYF. The CDR3 bases are TGTGCCAGCAGCCAAGGAGAAGTTCGACAATACGAGCAGTACTTC.

J is TRBJ2-2 and V is TRBV2, with unresolved D. The CDR3 runs 14 residues. V shed 6 bases and J shed 2 bases, with 10 bases lying between them. Germline V lookup: CDR1 SNHLY, CDR2 FYNNEI. This chain's CDR3 is CASRSYENTGELFF. DNA for the CDR3: TGTGCCAGCAGGTCCTATGAAAACACCGGGGAGCTGTTTTTT.